Detailed here is one T cell receptor (beta chain). Two consecutive negative NP/OP PCR tests, clearance, or resolved symptoms defined Cohort 3 recovery. The data stem from a study of blood T cell repertoires in COVID-19. Overall study context: Nucleic acid was either cDNA or gDNA, and it came from T cells, B-cell-depleted T cells, or PBMCs.

There are 15 residues in the CDR3. CDR1 is LGHNA, CDR2 YSLEER, per germline. Trimming removed 0 bases from V and 2 bases from J, with 11 bases in between. TCRdb keeps only in-frame clones here, not all; method: immunoSEQ multiplex PCR. The data show more than 350,000 clones, roughly nine tenths seen once. What was sequenced was PBMCs or T cells enriched from blood (not recorded which). The receptor's source is a young man who had recovered from COVID-19. The V call is TRBV4-3, the J call TRBJ2-7, with D perhaps matching TRBD2 (5 bases). The CDR3 coding sequence is TGCGCCAGCAGCCAAGATCGAGGGAGAACCTACGAGCAGTACTTC. Its translation is CASSQDRGRTYEQYF.